The 32 T cell receptor beta chains presented below share a single source sample, sequenced in a study of cytomegalovirus exposure and HLA in healthy donors. Both 60 Vbeta primers and 13 Jbeta primers went into the PCR. Clones were sequenced by immunoSEQ multiplex PCR, and TCRdb holds only the in-frame ones, with some missing. The sample carries about 200,000 clones, around 82% recorded once. Source material: PBMCs. The receptors stem from a man between 18 and 35 years old in good health and CMV-seronegative.

The rearrangement uses TRBV18 and TRBJ1-5; D is perhaps TRBD1 (6 bases). V shed 3 bases and J shed 4 bases, with 22 bases lying between them. CDR1 KGHSH and CDR2 LQKENI come from the germline V gene. The CDR3 spans 18 residues. CDR3 protein: CASSPTGRGALPNQPQHF. The CDR3 DNA follows: TGTGCCAGCTCACCGACCGGGAGGGGGGCCCTACCAAATCAGCCCCAGCATTTT.

The V gene is TRBV27, the J gene TRBJ2-7; 10 bases are a match to TRBD1. This CDR3 is 16 amino acids long. Unmatched junction bases numbered 14, after V lost 6 bases and J lost 6 bases. Looked up from germline, CDR1 is MNHEY and CDR2 is SMNVEV (reference sequence). The chain's CDR3 is CASSDLDRGLIGEQYF. The DNA of the CDR3 is TGTGCCAGCAGCGACCTCGACAGGGGGCTTATCGGCGAGCAGTACTTC.

This rearrangement joins TRBV29-1 to TRBJ2-7; 13 nucleotides match TRBD2. This CDR3 has 14 residues. Germline V CDR1 and CDR2: SQVTM, ANQGSEA. Trimming removed 7 bases from V and 6 bases from J; junction bases left unmatched: 9. The CDR3, as DNA: TGCAGCGCCCAAGGACTAGCGGGAGAAGGCGAGCAGTACTTC. This sequence encodes CSAQGLAGEGEQYF.

The chain links TRBV10-3 to TRBJ1-3; no clear D. The CDR3 length is 13 residues. The V end was cut by 8 bases, the J end by 0 bases, with 8 bases between. Germline CDR1 ENHRY, CDR2 SYGVKD. In DNA, the CDR3 is TGTGCCATCGCGGGTAACTCTGGAAACACCATATATTTT. This gives the protein CAIAGNSGNTIYF.

The chain combines TRBV7-8 with TRBJ1-2, with 7 bases identical to TRBD1. CDR3 length: 13 amino acids. Germline loops: CDR1 SGHVS, CDR2 FQNEAQ. Losses at the gene ends were 5 bases for V and 4 bases for J; bases not matched to a gene: 4. The CDR3 DNA sequence: TGTGCCAGCAGCGTACGACAGGGCTATGGCTACACCTTC. Amino acid sequence: CASSVRQGYGYTF.

The chain joins TRBV2 to TRBJ2-5, with a tentative D call TRBD2 (6 bases). The J call is uncertain, as TRBJ2-7 better fits the DNA end. Germline V gene lookup returns CDR1 SNHLY and CDR2 FYNNEI. The CDR3 spans 11 residues. CDR3 in DNA: TGTGCCAGCGGCGGGAACTACGAGCAGTACTTC. This gives the protein CASGGNYEQYF.

The gene calls are TRBV4-1 and TRBJ2-3; 15 bases map to TRBD2. The CDR3 length is 17 residues. J lost 5 bases, V lost 4 bases, and 7 bases had no gene match. Germline CDR1 is MGHRA and CDR2 is YSYEKL. The CDR3 loop is CASSLWTSGRAVDTQYF. The CDR3 DNA is TGCGCCAGCAGCCTATGGACTAGCGGGAGGGCCGTAGATACGCAGTATTTT.

This clone was detected once. One junction end disagrees with the germline gene, perhaps due to a read error. The chain links TRBV7-7 to TRBJ2-2; D gene unclear. Germline V gene lookup returns CDR1 SSHAT and CDR2 FNYEAQ (reference sequence). This CDR3 spans 16 amino acids. The CDR3 DNA sequence: TGTGCTAGCAGCTTAGATTCGGCAGGGAACACCGGGGAGCTGTTTTTT. Protein: CASSLDSAGNTGELFF.

The rearrangement links TRBV7-9 to TRBJ1-4; TRBD1 matches 9 bases. The V gene's germline CDR1 is SEHNR and CDR2 FQNEAQ (reference sequence). This CDR3 has 15 amino acids. Trimming cost V 6 bases and J 4 bases; bases outside gene matches: 6. CDR3 nucleotides: TGTGCCAGCAGGCCCCGGGACAGGGATAATGAAAAACTGTTTTTT. It specifies CASRPRDRDNEKLFF.

The CDR3 loop is CASSLGSSYNSPLHF. As DNA, the CDR3 is TGCGCCAGCAGCTTGGGGAGCTCCTATAATTCACCCCTCCACTTT. V usage is TRBV5-1 and J usage is TRBJ1-6; D remains unclear. This CDR3 spans 15 amino acids. Germline-derived CDR1 and CDR2 are SGHRS and YFSETQ. V lost 0 bases and J lost 0, with 4 bases in between.

The rearrangement uses TRBV6-1 and TRBJ2-1, with D tentatively TRBD1 (6 bases). Germline V CDR1 and CDR2: MNHNS, SASEGT. This CDR3 region has 13 residues. V was shortened by 7 bases and J by 0 bases, with 7 bases between the two germline ends. CDR3 protein: CASNRASYNEQFF. The DNA for the CDR3 is TGTGCCAGCAACAGGGCCTCCTACAATGAGCAGTTCTTC.

The chain recombines TRBV7-2 with TRBJ1-5; possibly TRBD1 for D (6 bases). This CDR3 is built from 15 residues. Trimming took off 0 bases at V and 5 bases at J, with 11 bases between the two ends. Germline lookup yields CDR1 SGHTA and CDR2 FQGNSA. The CDR3 sequence is CASSLAQGFDQPQHF. The CDR3 nucleotides read TGTGCCAGCAGCTTAGCACAGGGTTTCGATCAGCCCCAGCATTTT.

This rearrangement joins TRBV6-6 to TRBJ2-7; D is unclear. The CDR3 loop spans 14 amino acids. From germline, CDR1 is MNHNY and CDR2 SVGAGI (reference sequence). Trimming left V 2 bases short and J 7 bases short, with 15 bases between. The CDR3 sequence: CASSYSRDSGEQYF. The CDR3 coding sequence is TGTGCCAGCAGTTACAGTCGCGACTCCGGGGAGCAGTACTTC.

The CDR3 region is CASSRGQGDSPLHF. The CDR3 coding sequence is TGTGCCAGCAGCAGAGGACAGGGGGATTCACCCCTCCACTTT. This chain uses TRBV9 with TRBJ1-6; 10 positions match TRBD1. The CDR3 extends over 14 amino acids. The germline V gene encodes CDR1 SGDLS and CDR2 YYNGEE. V dropped 4 bases and J dropped 8; count of bases not matched to a gene: 3.

V is TRBV28 and J is TRBJ2-7, with 9 nucleotides matching TRBD1. The CDR3 runs 15 residues. V was pared by 6 bases and J by 4 bases, with 10 bases of the junction left unmatched. The V gene's germline CDR1 is MDHEN and CDR2 SYDVKM. The CDR3 sequence: CASSLMGDRVYEQYF. The CDR3 region has the DNA TGTGCCAGCAGCCTTATGGGGGACAGGGTGTACGAGCAGTACTTC.

This chain uses TRBV30 with TRBJ2-5, with D possibly being TRBD2 (6 bases). V lost 2 bases to trimming and J lost 5 bases, with 12 bases between them. The CDR3 loop spans 13 amino acids. From germline, CDR1 is GTSNPN and CDR2 SVGIG (reference sequence). In DNA form, the CDR3 reads TGTGCCTGGAGTCTCAGGGCGGGGGAGACCCAGTACTTC. This codes for CAWSLRAGETQYF.

The rearrangement joins TRBV5-4 to TRBJ2-2; 11 bases are a match to TRBD1. The V segment lost 9 bases and the J segment 7 bases; nucleotides outside the gene matches: 8. Looked up from germline, CDR1 is SGHNT and CDR2 is YYREEE (reference sequence). The CDR3 runs to 14 residues. The CDR3: CAISGQGAGGELFF. The CDR3 DNA is TGTGCCATCTCAGGACAGGGGGCGGGCGGGGAGCTGTTTTTT.

For the CDR3, the DNA is TGCGCCAGCAGCCAAGAACAGGGAAACACCGGGGAGCTGTTTTTT. This codes for CASSQEQGNTGELFF. The V call is TRBV4-3, the J call TRBJ2-2; TRBD1 might be the D (6 bases). Trimming pared 0 bases from V and 2 bases from J, leaving 7 bases between. Germline V gives CDR1 LGHNA, CDR2 YSLEER. This CDR3 spans 15 amino acids.

This chain connects TRBV30 to TRBJ2-7; no definite D call. From germline, CDR1 is GTSNPN and CDR2 SVGIG (reference sequence). Trimming shortened V by 4 bases and J by 3 bases, and 7 bases separated the two germline ends. The CDR3 runs to 11 residues. The CDR3 DNA reads TGTGCCTGGAACTCCAACTACGAGCAGTACTTC. It specifies CAWNSNYEQYF. The entire variable domain, with the rest obtained from reference TRBV30 and TRBJ2-7, is as follows: SQTIHQWPATLVQPVGSPLSLECTVEGTSNPNLYWYRQAAGRGLQLLFYSVGIGQISSEVPQNLSASRPQDRQFILSSKKLLLSDSGFYLCAWNSNYEQYFGPGTRLTVT.

The chain joins TRBV4-1 to TRBJ2-1; the match to TRBD2 covers 12 bases. The CDR3 sequence is 20 residues long. Germline assignment: CDR1 MGHRA and CDR2 YSYEKL. The J segment lost 0 bases and the V segment lost 1 base, leaving 10 bases of the junction unmatched. The CDR3 DNA sequence: TGCGCCAGCAGCCAAGTTAAGCTAGCGGGAGGGTCGAGCTCCTACAATGAGCAGTTCTTC. Amino acids: CASSQVKLAGGSSSYNEQFF.

This clone has more than one count but fewer than ten. This CDR3 is also generated by other DNA sequences in the sample. The genes are TRBV4-3 and TRBJ1-1; maybe TRBD1 (5 bases). The ends were cut back, 2 bases at V and 1 base at J, with 5 bases in the middle. The germline V gene encodes CDR1 LGHNA and CDR2 YSLEER. The CDR3 has 13 amino acids. The CDR3: CASSQTGNTEAFF. The CDR3 DNA is TGCGCCAGCAGCCAAACAGGGAACACTGAAGCTTTCTTT.

The rearrangement joins TRBV19 to TRBJ1-6; D is undetermined. The CDR3 totals 14 residues. V dropped 3 bases and J dropped 10 bases, with 13 bases sitting between them. Germline CDR1 and CDR2: LNHDA and SQIVND (reference sequence). The chain's CDR3 is CASSMNGETSPLHF. DNA of the CDR3: TGTGCCAGTAGTATGAACGGAGAGACCTCACCCCTCCACTTT. Combining the CDR3 with reference TRBV19 and TRBJ1-6 gives the whole variable domain DGGITQSPKYLFRKEGQNVTLSCEQNLNHDAMYWYRQDPGQGLRLIYYSQIVNDFQKGDIAEGYSVSREKKESFPLTVTSAQKNPTAFYLCASSMNGETSPLHFGNGTRLTVT.

V gene TRBV5-1 combines with J gene TRBJ1-1; D perhaps matches TRBD1 (6 bases). The CDR3 consists of 14 residues. V was clipped by 0 bases and J by 4 bases, with 10 bases between them. The germline gives CDR1 SGHRS, CDR2 YFSETQ. This CDR3 is CASSLDRDFTEAFF. CDR3 bases: TGCGCCAGCAGCTTGGACAGGGATTTCACTGAAGCTTTCTTT.

The chain links TRBV18 to TRBJ1-4; D possibly corresponds to TRBD1 (6 bases). The V end was cut by 2 bases, the J end by 8 bases, with 18 bases between. The germline V gene has CDR1 KGHSH and CDR2 LQKENI. This CDR3 contains 16 residues. The CDR3 spells CASSPLIGGQEEKLFF. The CDR3 DNA reads TGTGCCAGCTCACCATTAATCGGGGGGCAGGAGGAAAAACTGTTTTTT.

In its sample, this clone was seen a few times. The chain joins TRBV13 to TRBJ2-1; D is unresolved. V dropped 2 bases and J dropped 0 bases, with 5 bases sitting between them. Germline V gene sequence: CDR1 PRHDT, CDR2 FYEKMQ (reference sequence). The CDR3 totals 14 residues. The CDR3 protein is CASSLKSSYNEQFF. The DNA for the CDR3 is TGTGCCAGCAGCTTAAAGAGCTCCTACAATGAGCAGTTCTTC.

V gene TRBV4-3 combines with J gene TRBJ2-1, with 8 bases fitting TRBD2. Per germline, CDR1 LGHNA and CDR2 YSLEER. The J segment lost 4 bases and the V segment lost 1 base, leaving 3 bases of the junction unmatched. This CDR3 is built from 15 residues. CDR3 region: CASSQGVAGYNEQFF. Here the CDR3 DNA reads TGCGCCAGCAGCCAAGGCGTAGCGGGGTACAATGAGCAGTTCTTC.

The J gene is TRBJ1-2, the V gene TRBV5-6, with D possibly matching TRBD1 (5 bases). CDR1 SGHDT and CDR2 YYEEEE come from the germline V gene. Deletions cut 4 bases from V and 4 bases from J, with 8 bases between. The CDR3 runs 12 residues. CDR3 loop: CASSPGGYGYTF. In nucleotides, the CDR3 is TGTGCCAGCAGCCCCGGGGGCTATGGCTACACCTTC.

A word on this clone: At one end, the junction sequence differs from germline, possibly due to a read error. The rearrangement joins TRBV7-9 to TRBJ2-5; D gene ambiguous. Germline V lookup: CDR1 SEHNR, CDR2 FQNEAQ (reference sequence). The CDR3 has 14 amino acids. CDR3 loop: CSSSFKNSQETQYF. Written as DNA, the CDR3 is TGTTCCAGCAGCTTTAAGAACAGCCAAGAGACCCAGTACTTC.

This chain uses TRBV7-6 with TRBJ2-1; 8 nucleotides agree with TRBD1. The CDR3 contains 14 residues. CDR1 is SGHVS, CDR2 FNYEAQ, per germline. Trimming removed 7 bases from V and 5 bases from J; junction bases left unmatched: 7. Here the CDR3 DNA reads TGTGCCAGCACCCCCGGGACAGGTGACAATGAGCAGTTCTTC. Encoded protein: CASTPGTGDNEQFF.

Details on this clone: A read error may produce the germline difference seen at one junction end. V gene TRBV7-7 combines with J gene TRBJ2-1, with D maybe TRBD2 (5 bases). CDR3 length equals 14 residues. CDR1 is SSHAT and CDR2 is FNYEAQ in the germline V gene (reference sequence). The CDR3 sequence: CASSLGGPYNEQFF. The CDR3 coding sequence is TGTGCTAGCAGCTTAGGCGGGCCGTACAATGAGCAGTTCTTC.

This chain links TRBV4-3 with TRBJ2-1; the match to TRBD2 covers 8 bases. The CDR3 has 14 residues. Germline assignment: CDR1 LGHNA and CDR2 YSLEER. V lost 1 base, J lost 6 bases, and 2 bases stayed unmatched. Here the CDR3 reads CASSQGRGGNEQFF. CDR3 bases: TGCGCCAGCAGCCAAGGTCGGGGGGGCAATGAGCAGTTCTTC.

The chain carries TRBV7-3 and TRBJ2-3; D might be TRBD1 (5 bases). Trimming took 2 bases from V and 0 from J, leaving 9 bases between them. Per germline, CDR1 SGHTA and CDR2 FQGTGA. The length of the CDR3 is 15 residues. CDR3: CASSLGDSSTDTQYF. The CDR3 DNA reads TGTGCCAGCAGCTTAGGCGACAGTAGCACAGATACGCAGTATTTT.